The subject of this entry is one T cell receptor (beta chain). These data are taken from a study of OX40 agonist ivuxolimab in advanced cancers. Profiled with immunoSEQ multiplex PCR; TCRdb holds only in-frame clones, not every one. Of around 70,000 clones detected, over 70% appear once; the ten largest clones hold roughly 4.7%. This specimen consisted of CD4+ or CD8+ T cells sorted from blood, obtained in a trial of the OX40 agonist ivuxolimab. The sequence came from an adult with an advanced solid tumor such as melanoma, head and neck, liver or kidney cancer.

Written as DNA, the CDR3 is TGTGCCAGCAGTTTTGGACAGGGGGTGGATCAGCCCCAGCATTTT. Translating it yields CASSFGQGVDQPQHF. The chain is built from TRBV6-6 and TRBJ1-5, with 10 bases that match TRBD1. Germline V gene data show CDR1 as MNHNY and CDR2 as SVGAGI (reference sequence). V was clipped by 4 bases and J by 5 bases; unmatched bases: 5. The CDR3 totals 15 residues.